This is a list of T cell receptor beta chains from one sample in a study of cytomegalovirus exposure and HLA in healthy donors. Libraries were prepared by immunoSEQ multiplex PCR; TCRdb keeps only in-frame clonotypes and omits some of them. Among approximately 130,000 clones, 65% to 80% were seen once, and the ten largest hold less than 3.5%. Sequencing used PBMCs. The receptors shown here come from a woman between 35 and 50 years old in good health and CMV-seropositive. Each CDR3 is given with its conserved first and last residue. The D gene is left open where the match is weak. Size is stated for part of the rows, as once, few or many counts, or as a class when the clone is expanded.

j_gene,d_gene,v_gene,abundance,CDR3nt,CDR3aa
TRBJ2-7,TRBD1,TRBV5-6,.,TGTGCCAGCAGCTTTCAGACAGGGCAACCCTACGAGCAGTACTTC,CASSFQTGQPYEQYF
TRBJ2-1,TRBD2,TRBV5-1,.,TGCGCCAGCAGCTTGGCCTTTGGGACTAGCGGGGGGGGTAACGAGCAGTTCTTC,CASSLAFGTSGGGNEQFF
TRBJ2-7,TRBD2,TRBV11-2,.,TGTGCCAGCAGCTTAGTCGGGACTAAGAGCTCCTACGAGCAGTACTTC,CASSLVGTKSSYEQYF
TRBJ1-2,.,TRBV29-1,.,TGCAGCGTTGGTGAGGAAAACAACTATGGCTACACCTTC,CSVGEENNYGYTF
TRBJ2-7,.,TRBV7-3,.,TGTGCCAGCAGCACAGGGCTCAGCGAGCAGTACTTC,CASSTGLSEQYF
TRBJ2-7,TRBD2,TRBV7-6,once,TGTGCCAGCAGCTTAAGTACTGCTAGCGGTCACGAGCAGTACTTC,CASSLSTASGHEQYF
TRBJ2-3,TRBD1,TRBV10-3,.,TGTGCCATCAGTGAGTCCCGAGGGGGGACAGGGGGAGATACGCAGTATTTT,CAISESRGGTGGDTQYF
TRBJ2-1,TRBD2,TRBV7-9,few,TGTGCCAGCAGCCCTAGCGGGAGGGCCAACAATGAGCAGTTCTTC,CASSPSGRANNEQFF
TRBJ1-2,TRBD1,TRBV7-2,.,TGTGCCAACACAGGGGGCTACTATGGCTACACCTTC,CANTGGYYGYTF
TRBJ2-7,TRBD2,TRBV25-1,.,TGTGCCAGCAGTGAATCCGGGACTAGCGGGGGGTTTAGCTACGAGCAGTACTTC,CASSESGTSGGFSYEQYF
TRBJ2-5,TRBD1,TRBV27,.,TGTGCCAGCAGTTTATCCGGGACAGGGGCCGAGACCCAGTACTTC,CASSLSGTGAETQYF